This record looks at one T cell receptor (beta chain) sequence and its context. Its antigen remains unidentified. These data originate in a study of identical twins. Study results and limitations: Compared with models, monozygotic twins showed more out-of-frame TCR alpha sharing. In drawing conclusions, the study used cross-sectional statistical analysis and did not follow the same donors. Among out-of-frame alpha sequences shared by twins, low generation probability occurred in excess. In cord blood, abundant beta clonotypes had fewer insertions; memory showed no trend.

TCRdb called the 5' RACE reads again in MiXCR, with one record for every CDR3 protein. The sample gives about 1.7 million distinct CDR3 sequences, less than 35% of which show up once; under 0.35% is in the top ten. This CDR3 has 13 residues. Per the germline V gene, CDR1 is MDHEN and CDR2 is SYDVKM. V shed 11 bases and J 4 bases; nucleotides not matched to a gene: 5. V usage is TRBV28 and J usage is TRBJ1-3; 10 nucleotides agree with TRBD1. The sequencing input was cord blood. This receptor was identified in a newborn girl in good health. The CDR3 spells CALRDRGGNTIYF. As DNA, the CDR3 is TGTGCCCTCCGGGACAGGGGAGGAAACACCATATATTTT.